The rows below give T cell receptor beta chains drawn from one sample of a study of blood T cell repertoires in COVID-19. The data were produced by immunoSEQ multiplex PCR, yet TCRdb's version contains in-frame clones alone and is incomplete. The data show 50,000 or so clones, about 77% seen once. The sequenced sample was peripheral blood. The receptors come from a human donor with active or convalescent COVID-19. The donor label of this sample is uncertain. The CDR3 runs from the conserved cysteine through the conserved F or W. D genes are given only for firm matches. The listing skips clone size in some rows; elsewhere it reads once, few, many or a size class.

v_call	d_call	j_call	cdr3_length	clone_size	cdr3_aa	cdr3_nt
TRBV9	TRBD1	TRBJ1-1	14	.	CASNPTGQNTEAFF	TGTGCCAGCAACCCGACAGGGCAGAACACTGAAGCTTTCTTT
TRBV4-1	TRBD2	TRBJ2-7	17	.	CASSQDKGTSGTYEQYF	TGCGCCAGCAGCCAAGATAAGGGGACTAGCGGGACCTACGAGCAGTACTTC
TRBV9	.	TRBJ1-2	14	.	CASSKGQGGYGYTF	TGTGCCAGCAGCAAAGGGCAGGGCGGCTATGGCTACACCTTC
TRBV11-2	.	TRBJ1-4	14	.	CASSLSATNEKLFF	TGTGCCAGCAGCCTCTCAGCAACTAATGAAAAACTGTTTTTT
TRBV19	.	TRBJ2-7	15	.	CASRKTGDSSYEQYF	TGTGCCAGTAGGAAAACAGGGGACTCTTCCTACGAGCAGTACTTC
TRBV7-9	TRBD1	TRBJ2-1	15	.	CASSFGQGEGNEQFF	TGTGCCAGCAGCTTCGGACAGGGTGAGGGCAATGAGCAGTTCTTC
TRBV11-1	TRBD1	TRBJ2-1	15	.	CASRRTGGPGGEQFF	TGTGCCAGCAGAAGGACAGGGGGCCCCGGAGGCGAGCAGTTCTTC
TRBV29-1	TRBD1	TRBJ2-7	13	.	CSVGTGVTYEQYF	TGCAGCGTGGGGACAGGGGTCACCTACGAGCAGTACTTC
TRBV29-1	TRBD1	TRBJ1-6	13	.	CSVSDRRDGPLHF	TGCAGCGTTTCGGACAGGCGGGACGGTCCCCTCCACTTT
TRBV7-2	.	TRBJ1-5	15	.	CASSLDRAGNQPQHF	TGTGCCAGCAGCTTAGACAGGGCAGGGAATCAGCCCCAGCATTTT
TRBV3-1/TRBV3-2	.	TRBJ2-1	12	.	CASSPTDNEQFF	TGTGCCAGCAGCCCCACGGACAATGAGCAGTTCTTC
TRBV6-5	.	TRBJ1-2	13	.	CASPSGMGYGYTF	TGTGCCAGCCCTTCGGGGATGGGCTATGGCTACACCTTC
TRBV6-5	.	TRBJ1-6	13	.	CASTPGYGSPLHF	TGTGCCAGCACCCCGGGTTATGGGTCACCCCTCCACTTT
TRBV6-5	TRBD1	TRBJ1-2	15	.	CASSSPRDRSDGYTF	TGTGCCAGCAGTTCCCCCCGGGACAGATCCGATGGCTACACCTTC
TRBV2	TRBD1	TRBJ1-6	15	.	CASRPSDRGNSPLHF	TGTGCCAGCAGACCCTCGGACAGGGGGAATTCACCCCTCCACTTT
TRBV7-8	.	TRBJ2-1	17	.	CASSPVGRDFQSGWQFF	TGTGCCAGCAGCCCCGTGGGCCGGGACTTCCAATCCGGGTGGCAGTTCTTC
TRBV6-2/TRBV6-3	TRBD1	TRBJ1-2	17	.	CASSLIGQGKGNYGYTF	TGTGCCAGCAGCCTAATCGGACAGGGTAAAGGAAATTATGGCTACACCTTC
TRBV25-1	TRBD1	TRBJ2-7	14	.	CASRRDRAPYEQYF	TGTGCCAGCCGCCGGGACAGGGCCCCCTACGAGCAGTACTTC
TRBV6-5	.	TRBJ2-7	14	.	CASRPTQDRYEQYF	TGTGCCAGCAGGCCAACCCAAGACAGATACGAGCAGTACTTC
TRBV28	.	TRBJ1-2	12	.	CASTQGPYGYTF	TGTGCCAGCACTCAGGGTCCCTATGGCTACACCTTC
TRBV10-1	.	TRBJ2-4	18	few	CASSLGRGGGTAKNIQYF	TGCGCCAGCAGCTTAGGACGGGGCGGCGGGACAGCCAAAAACATTCAGTACTTC
TRBV7-9	TRBD1	TRBJ1-1	15	.	CASSRDDRGQTEAFF	TGTGCCAGCAGCCGGGACGACAGGGGGCAAACTGAAGCTTTCTTT
TRBV6-2/TRBV6-3	TRBD1	TRBJ1-1	12	.	CASSQGGTEAFF	TGTGCCAGCAGTCAGGGGGGCACTGAAGCTTTCTTT
TRBV5-1	TRBD2	TRBJ2-7	16	.	CASSPGTSGSLYEQYF	TGCGCCAGCAGCCCCGGGACTAGCGGGAGTCTGTACGAGCAGTACTTC
TRBV28	.	TRBJ2-7	11	few	CASSHSYEQYF	TGTGCCAGCAGCCACTCCTACGAGCAGTACTTC
TRBV2	.	TRBJ1-5	13	.	CASSDRENQPQHF	TGTGCCAGCAGTGATAGGGAGAATCAGCCCCAGCATTTT
TRBV4-2	.	TRBJ2-7	16	.	CASSQEFRATSYEQYF	TGTGCCAGCAGCCAAGAGTTCCGAGCCACGTCCTACGAGCAGTACTTC
TRBV7-2	.	TRBJ2-7	14	.	CASSLDRGSHEQYF	TGTGCCAGCAGCTTGGATCGAGGGAGCCACGAGCAGTACTTC
TRBV7-3	.	TRBJ2-3	15	.	CASSLMTPRGDTQYF	TGTGCCAGCAGCTTAATGACGCCTCGGGGAGATACGCAGTATTTT
TRBV9	TRBD2	TRBJ2-7	17	.	CASSVGSGNLLSYEQYF	TGTGCCAGCAGCGTAGGTAGCGGGAACCTACTCTCCTACGAGCAGTACTTC
TRBV3-1/TRBV3-2	.	TRBJ2-7	12	.	CASSLPRREQYF	TGTGCCAGCAGCCTCCCCCGCCGGGAGCAGTACTTC
TRBV6-5	TRBD2	TRBJ2-7	15	once	CASSYTLAGGYEQYF	TGTGCCAGCAGTTACACACTAGCGGGAGGATACGAGCAGTACTTC
TRBV14	.	TRBJ2-2	15	once	CASSPRGMHTGELFF	TGTGCCAGCAGCCCCCGGGGGATGCACACCGGGGAGCTGTTTTTT
TRBV20-1	.	TRBJ2-3	10	.	CSASPNTQYF	TGCAGTGCTAGTCCAAATACGCAGTATTTT
TRBV4-1	TRBD1	TRBJ1-1	19	.	CASSQVLLYRGEKRGEAFF	TGCGCCAGCAGCCAAGTCCTACTCTACAGGGGCGAGAAGAGGGGTGAAGCTTTCTTT